These T cell receptor beta chains were read from a single sample in a study of T cell repertoires in cytomegalovirus infection. A single record per CDR3 protein comes from TCRdb applying MiXCR to the reads. The sample lists some 940,000 distinct CDR3 sequences, 31% occurring once. The antigens for these receptors are not known. This specimen consisted of cultured CD8+ T cells from PBMCs, obtained from culture after CMV antigen stimulation. These receptors were collected from a human donor in good health (CMV status not recorded). Some clones in this sample may be carry-over from other donors' samples. Each CDR3 is given with its conserved first and last residue. Fields, in order: V gene, J gene, CDR3 protein.

v_gene: TRBV15
j_gene: TRBJ2-5
CDR3aa: CATSREPRDETQYF

v_gene: TRBV28
j_gene: TRBJ1-5
CDR3aa: CASSETGTGNQPQHF

v_gene: TRBV6-5
j_gene: TRBJ1-6
CDR3aa: CASSMTGGYHSFLKNSPLHF

v_gene: TRBV6-5
j_gene: TRBJ1-5
CDR3aa: CASSSGTASNQPQHF

v_gene: TRBV7-9
j_gene: TRBJ2-2
CDR3aa: CASSPITPGELFF

v_gene: TRBV10-3
j_gene: TRBJ1-3
CDR3aa: CAIRTQRMSRGNTIYF

v_gene: TRBV18
j_gene: TRBJ1-2
CDR3aa: CASSHEITANNYGYTF

v_gene: TRBV3-1
j_gene: TRBJ2-1
CDR3aa: CASSQVRPSSYNEQFF

v_gene: TRBV6-6
j_gene: TRBJ1-1
CDR3aa: CASIGSETEAFF

v_gene: TRBV7-6
j_gene: TRBJ1-5
CDR3aa: CASSPTLGNQPQHF

v_gene: TRBV6-1
j_gene: TRBJ2-1
CDR3aa: CASSTREGNEQFF

v_gene: TRBV7-7
j_gene: TRBJ2-3
CDR3aa: CASSPSLGGDTQYF

v_gene: TRBV5-5
j_gene: TRBJ2-7
CDR3aa: CASSLVRTGSRPYEQYF

v_gene: TRBV29-1
j_gene: TRBJ2-3
CDR3aa: CSVEGYSGGIPTDTQYF

v_gene: TRBV6-6
j_gene: TRBJ1-2
CDR3aa: CASSLTGSNYDYTF

v_gene: TRBV7-8
j_gene: TRBJ2-5
CDR3aa: CASSLAEDRGQGTQYF

v_gene: TRBV7-6
j_gene: TRBJ1-2
CDR3aa: CASSSRPANYGYTF

v_gene: TRBV14
j_gene: TRBJ2-1
CDR3aa: CASSPPPYNEQFF

v_gene: TRBV13
j_gene: TRBJ1-1
CDR3aa: CASSWVRGSDTEAFF

v_gene: TRBV7-8
j_gene: TRBJ2-1
CDR3aa: CASSLPTSASNEQFF

v_gene: TRBV7-2
j_gene: TRBJ1-1
CDR3aa: CASSSGTFIAEAFF

v_gene: TRBV12-5
j_gene: TRBJ1-2
CDR3aa: CASGLPRDYGYTF

v_gene: TRBV24-1
j_gene: TRBJ2-1
CDR3aa: CATSRFNEQFF

v_gene: TRBV7-9
j_gene: TRBJ2-6
CDR3aa: CASSPRQGSGANVLTF

v_gene: TRBV12-3/TRBV12-4
j_gene: TRBJ1-2
CDR3aa: CASSPNLSGGRDGYTF

v_gene: TRBV20-1
j_gene: TRBJ1-2
CDR3aa: CSARDELGGYTF

v_gene: TRBV7-6
j_gene: TRBJ2-7
CDR3aa: CASSSDRFYEQYF

v_gene: TRBV3-1
j_gene: TRBJ2-2
CDR3aa: CASSQEGGNGELFF

v_gene: TRBV4-2
j_gene: TRBJ2-1
CDR3aa: CASSLGLPDEQFF

v_gene: TRBV6-2/TRBV6-3
j_gene: TRBJ2-1
CDR3aa: CASRRGGYNDEQFF

v_gene: TRBV7-2
j_gene: TRBJ1-2
CDR3aa: CASSPRQGLEHGYTF

v_gene: TRBV28
j_gene: TRBJ2-5
CDR3aa: CASSPDRVNGETQYF

v_gene: TRBV4-2
j_gene: TRBJ1-1
CDR3aa: CASTQGLTEAFF

v_gene: TRBV7-3
j_gene: TRBJ2-3
CDR3aa: CASSSPGTSDTDTQYF

v_gene: TRBV6-6
j_gene: TRBJ2-1
CDR3aa: CASSSTVPWGDQQFF

v_gene: TRBV27
j_gene: TRBJ2-5
CDR3aa: CASSLGGGGRAWETQYF

v_gene: TRBV6-6
j_gene: TRBJ2-5
CDR3aa: CASRLNRGPRETQYF

v_gene: TRBV6-2/TRBV6-3
j_gene: TRBJ2-1
CDR3aa: CASSYEGLAGEQFF

v_gene: TRBV12-5
j_gene: TRBJ1-5
CDR3aa: CASSWDLDSNQPQHF

v_gene: TRBV11-3
j_gene: TRBJ1-6
CDR3aa: CASSPRDRNSPLHF

v_gene: TRBV7-2
j_gene: TRBJ2-2
CDR3aa: CASSLGQSNTGELFF